The present T cell receptor (beta chain) was sequenced within a study of brain T cells in children with intractable seizures. Germline V gene sequence: CDR1 SGHVS, CDR2 FQNEAQ. Trimming left V 4 bases short and J 3 bases short, with 6 bases between. This CDR3 has 13 amino acids. Stated time point: blood from clinic visit 5 months post-surgery; TSC patient then seizure free. TCRdb keeps only in-frame clones here, not all; method: immunoSEQ multiplex PCR. The sample holds 300,000 to 400,000 clones, over 85% seen once. The sequencing here drew on peripheral blood, taken roughly 5 months after surgery. The TCR sequence derives from a boy in the first two years of life with tuberous sclerosis and intractable seizures. The J gene is TRBJ2-2, the V gene TRBV7-8; no reliable D call. The DNA for the CDR3 is TGTGCCAGCAGCTGGCATGACACCGGGGAGCTGTTTTTT. It specifies CASSWHDTGELFF.